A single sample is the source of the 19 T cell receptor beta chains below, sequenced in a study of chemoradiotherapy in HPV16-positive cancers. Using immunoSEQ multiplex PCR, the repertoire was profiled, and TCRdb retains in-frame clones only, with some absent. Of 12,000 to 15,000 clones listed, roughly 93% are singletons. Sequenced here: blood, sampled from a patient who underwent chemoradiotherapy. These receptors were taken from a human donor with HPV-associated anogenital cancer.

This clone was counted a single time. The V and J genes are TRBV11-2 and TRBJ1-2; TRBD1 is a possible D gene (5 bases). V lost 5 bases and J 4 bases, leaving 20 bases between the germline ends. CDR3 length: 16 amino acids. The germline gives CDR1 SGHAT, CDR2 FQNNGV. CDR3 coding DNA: TGTGCCAGCAGCACAGAGGTTTGGGGGATTTTCTATGGCTACACCTTC. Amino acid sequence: CASSTEVWGIFYGYTF. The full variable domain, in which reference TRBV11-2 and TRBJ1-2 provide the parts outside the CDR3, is EAGVAQSPRYKIIEKRQSVAFWCNPISGHATLYWYQQILGQGPKLLIQFQNNGVVDDSQLPKDRFSAERLKGVDSTLKIQPAKLEDSAVYLCASSTEVWGIFYGYTFGSGTRLTVV.

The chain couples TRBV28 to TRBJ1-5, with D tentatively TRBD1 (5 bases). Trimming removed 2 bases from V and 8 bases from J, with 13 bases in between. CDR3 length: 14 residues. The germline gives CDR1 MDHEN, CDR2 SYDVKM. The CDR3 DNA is TGTGCCAGCAGTTTAATAGAGGGACGGGAGCCCCAGCATTTT. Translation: CASSLIEGREPQHF.

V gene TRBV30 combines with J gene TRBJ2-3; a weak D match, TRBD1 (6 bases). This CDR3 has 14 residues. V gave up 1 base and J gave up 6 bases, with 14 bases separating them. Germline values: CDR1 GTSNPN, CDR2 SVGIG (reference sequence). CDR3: CAWSAGHAGDTQYF. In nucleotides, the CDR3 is TGTGCCTGGAGTGCGGGACACGCGGGCGATACGCAGTATTTT.

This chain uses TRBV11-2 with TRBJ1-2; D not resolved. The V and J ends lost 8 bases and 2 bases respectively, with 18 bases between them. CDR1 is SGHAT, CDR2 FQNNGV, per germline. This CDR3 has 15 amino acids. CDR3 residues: CASGKYSSNNYGYTF. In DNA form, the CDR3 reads TGTGCCAGCGGCAAGTACAGCTCTAACAACTATGGCTACACCTTC.

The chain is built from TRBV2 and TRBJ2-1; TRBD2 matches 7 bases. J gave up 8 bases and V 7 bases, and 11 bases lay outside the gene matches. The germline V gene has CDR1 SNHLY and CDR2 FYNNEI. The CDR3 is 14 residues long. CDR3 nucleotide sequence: TGTGCCAGCAAGCGGGGACCCTCGTGGGATGAGCAGTTCTTC. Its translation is CASKRGPSWDEQFF.

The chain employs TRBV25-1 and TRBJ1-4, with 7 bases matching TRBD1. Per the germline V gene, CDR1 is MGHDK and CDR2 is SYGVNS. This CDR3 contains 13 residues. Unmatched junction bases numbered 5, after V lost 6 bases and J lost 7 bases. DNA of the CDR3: TGTGCCAGCAGGGAACAGGGGACTGAAAAACTGTTTTTT. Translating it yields CASREQGTEKLFF. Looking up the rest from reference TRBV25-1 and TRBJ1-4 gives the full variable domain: EADIYQTPRYLVIGTGKKITLECSQTMGHDKMYWYQQDPGMELHLIHYSYGVNSTEKGDLSSESTVSRIRTEHFPLTLESARPSHTSQYLCASREQGTEKLFFGSGTQLSVL.

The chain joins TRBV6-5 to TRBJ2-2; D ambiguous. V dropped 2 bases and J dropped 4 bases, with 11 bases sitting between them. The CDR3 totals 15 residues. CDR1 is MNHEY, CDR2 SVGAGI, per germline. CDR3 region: CASSYDRAGTGELFF. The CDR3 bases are TGTGCCAGCAGTTACGACCGAGCAGGCACCGGGGAGCTGTTTTTT.

The CDR3 loop is CASSDYEQYF. The DNA for the CDR3 is TGTGCCAGCAGTGATTACGAGCAGTACTTC. This rearrangement joins TRBV2 to TRBJ2-7; D gene ambiguous. V lost 3 bases and J 4 bases, leaving 1 base between the germline ends. The CDR3 contains 10 residues. Germline V gene lookup returns CDR1 SNHLY and CDR2 FYNNEI. The whole variable domain, remainder taken from reference TRBV2 and TRBJ2-7, is EPEVTQTPSHQVTQMGQEVILRCVPISNHLYFYWYRQILGQKVEFLVSFYNNEISEKSEIFDDQFSVERPDGSNFTLKIRSTKLEDSAMYFCASSDYEQYFGPGTRLTVT.

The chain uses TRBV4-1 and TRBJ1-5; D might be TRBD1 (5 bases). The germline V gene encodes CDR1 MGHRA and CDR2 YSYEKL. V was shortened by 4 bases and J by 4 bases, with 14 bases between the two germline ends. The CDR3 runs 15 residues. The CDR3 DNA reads TGCGCCAGCAGCCCCACCGGGGGTCTGAATCAGCCCCAGCATTTT. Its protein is CASSPTGGLNQPQHF.

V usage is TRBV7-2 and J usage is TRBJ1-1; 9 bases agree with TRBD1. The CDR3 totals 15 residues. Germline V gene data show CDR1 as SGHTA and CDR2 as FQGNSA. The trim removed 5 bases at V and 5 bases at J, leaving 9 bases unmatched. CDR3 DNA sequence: TGTGCCAGCAGCCTCCGGGACAGGGTTGGTACTGAAGCTTTCTTT. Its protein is CASSLRDRVGTEAFF.

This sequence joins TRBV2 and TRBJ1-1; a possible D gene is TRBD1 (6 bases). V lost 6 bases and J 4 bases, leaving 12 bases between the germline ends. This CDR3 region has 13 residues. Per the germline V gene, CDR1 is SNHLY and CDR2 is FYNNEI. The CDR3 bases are TGTGCCAGCAGCGCGGGACACATCACTGAAGCTTTCTTT. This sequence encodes CASSAGHITEAFF.

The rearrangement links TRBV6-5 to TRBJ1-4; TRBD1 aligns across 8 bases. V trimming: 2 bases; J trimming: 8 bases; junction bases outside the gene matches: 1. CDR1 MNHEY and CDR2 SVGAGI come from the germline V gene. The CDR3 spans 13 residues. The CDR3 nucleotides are TGTGCCAGCAGTTACACAGGGGGAGAAAAACTGTTTTTT. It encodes CASSYTGGEKLFF.

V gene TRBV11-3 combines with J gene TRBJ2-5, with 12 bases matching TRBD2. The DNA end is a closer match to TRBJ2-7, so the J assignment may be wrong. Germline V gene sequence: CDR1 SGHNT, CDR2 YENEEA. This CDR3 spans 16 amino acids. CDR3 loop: CASRAGRTSGEYEQYF. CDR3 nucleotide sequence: TGTGCCAGCCGCGCCGGGCGGACTAGCGGGGAGTACGAGCAGTACTTC.

The CDR3 DNA sequence: TGTGCCAGCAGCCCCTCGAGTGCAGATACGCAGTATTTT. This sequence encodes CASSPSSADTQYF. The chain combines TRBV7-3 with TRBJ2-3; D is uncertain. Germline V gene data show CDR1 as SGHTA and CDR2 as FQGTGA. This CDR3 is built from 13 residues. Trimming left V 5 bases short and J 4 bases short, with 10 bases between.

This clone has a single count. Written as DNA, the CDR3 is TGTGCCAGCAGTCTTCCACGCGGCCGGGACAACTCCCACGGCTACAATGAGCAGTTCTTC. Translation gives CASSLPRGRDNSHGYNEQFF. V usage is TRBV14 and J usage is TRBJ2-1; a possible D gene is TRBD1 (6 bases). Germline V gene lookup returns CDR1 SGHDN and CDR2 FVKESK. The CDR3 covers 20 residues. Trimming took 6 bases from V and 3 from J, leaving 30 bases between them.

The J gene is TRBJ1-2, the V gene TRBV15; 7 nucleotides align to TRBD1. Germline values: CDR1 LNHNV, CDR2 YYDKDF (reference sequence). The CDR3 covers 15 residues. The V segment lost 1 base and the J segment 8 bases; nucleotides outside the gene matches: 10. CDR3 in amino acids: CATSRATGPGGGYTF. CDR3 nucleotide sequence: TGTGCCACCAGCAGAGCGACAGGGCCCGGGGGGGGCTACACCTTC. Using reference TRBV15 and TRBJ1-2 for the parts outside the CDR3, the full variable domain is DAMVIQNPRYQVTQFGKPVTLSCSQTLNHNVMYWYQQKSSQAPKLLFHYYDKDFNNEADTPDNFQSRRPNTSFCFLDIRSPGLGDTAMYLCATSRATGPGGGYTFGSGTRLTVV.

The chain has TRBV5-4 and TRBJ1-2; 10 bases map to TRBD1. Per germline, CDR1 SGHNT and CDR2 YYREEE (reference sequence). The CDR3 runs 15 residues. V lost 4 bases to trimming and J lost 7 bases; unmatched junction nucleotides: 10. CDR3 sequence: CASSPADRGLGGYTF. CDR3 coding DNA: TGTGCCAGCAGCCCGGCGGACAGGGGGTTAGGTGGCTACACCTTC.

CDR3 sequence: CASSLGGELDNEQFF. DNA of the CDR3: TGTGCCAGCAGTTTAGGAGGGGAGTTGGACAATGAGCAGTTCTTC. The gene calls are TRBV28 and TRBJ2-1, with a weak D call TRBD2 (6 bases). V shed 2 bases and J shed 5 bases, with 13 bases lying between them. Germline V gene lookup returns CDR1 MDHEN and CDR2 SYDVKM. The CDR3 runs 15 residues.

CDR3 nucleotide sequence: TGTGCCAGCAGCCCCGACCGCCACTATAATTCACCCCTCCACTTT. Its protein product is CASSPDRHYNSPLHF. The chain is built from TRBV11-2 and TRBJ1-6; D call uncertain. V gave up 5 bases and J gave up 3 bases, with 11 bases separating them. The CDR3 extends over 15 amino acids. Per the germline V gene, CDR1 is SGHAT and CDR2 is FQNNGV.